The 29 T cell receptor beta chains below were found in one sample sequenced in a study of CD8 T cells in Susac syndrome (dated by TCRdb to about 2019). Library method: the immunoSEQ multiplex PCR assay. RNA was extracted using the RNeasy kit, and about 0.5 to 1 microgram was reverse transcribed with random hexamers. The raw public reads went through TCRdb reprocessing: fastp at Q25, MiXCR clone calling, in-frame beta chains kept. Rows matching on CDR3 protein sequence are summarized as one entry with the most common DNA and genes. The sample profile shows a few hundred thousand distinct CDR3 sequences; 95% of them were found once. The ten largest account for 0.082% of the sample. What was sequenced was CD4+ T cells from PBMCs. These receptors were taken from a human donor with multiple sclerosis.

The chain couples TRBV29-1 to TRBJ2-3; no clear D. The CDR3 extends over 14 amino acids. V shed 4 bases and J shed 4 bases, with 15 bases lying between them. The germline gives CDR1 SQVTM, CDR2 ANQGSEA. DNA of the CDR3: TGCAGCGTTGCTCAGCAAGCTTCCGCAGATACGCAGTATTTT. Amino acids: CSVAQQASADTQYF.

J is TRBJ2-5 and V is TRBV13, with no clear D. Germline loops: CDR1 PRHDT, CDR2 FYEKMQ (reference sequence). V was cut by 5 bases and J by 7 bases, with 14 bases left in between. The CDR3 is 13 amino acids. The CDR3, as DNA: TGTGCCAGCAGCCCCACCCGTCCGGGGACCCAGTACTTC. Translating it yields CASSPTRPGTQYF.

The chain recombines TRBV7-2 with TRBJ2-4; either TRBD1 or TRBD2 may fit D (5 bases each). This CDR3 has 13 amino acids. Between the trimmed V and J ends, which lost 4 bases and 6 bases, there was a span of 10 bases. CDR1 is SGHTA and CDR2 is FQGNSA in the germline V gene. The CDR3 nucleotides read TGTGCCAGCAGCTCCGGGACCCTAAACATTCAGTACTTC. Amino acids: CASSSGTLNIQYF.

The chain has TRBV29-1 and TRBJ1-1, with D unresolved. Looked up from germline, CDR1 is SQVTM and CDR2 is ANQGSEA. The CDR3 has 15 amino acids. Trimming pared 6 bases from V and 3 bases from J, leaving 20 bases between. The CDR3 coding sequence is TGCAGCGTCGCCCGAGGAGGTTTGTGGGACACTGAAGCTTTCTTT. Its translation: CSVARGGLWDTEAFF.

The CDR3 reads CSVGIAGGRDTQYF. The CDR3 DNA follows: TGCAGCGTTGGGATAGCGGGGGGACGAGATACGCAGTATTTT. The V call is TRBV29-1, the J call TRBJ2-3; 10 bases are shared with TRBD2. V trimming: 4 bases; J trimming: 5 bases; junction bases outside the gene matches: 6. Germline assignment: CDR1 SQVTM and CDR2 ANQGSEA. The CDR3 runs to 14 residues.

This chain joins TRBV23-1 and TRBJ1-2, with a tentative D call TRBD1 (6 bases). TRBV23-1 is flagged as an ORF with uncertain function. V lost 4 bases to trimming and J lost 2 bases, with 17 bases between them. The CDR3 length is 16 residues. The CDR3 coding sequence is TGCGCCAGCAGTCGCGCCGGACAGCTAATGAACTATGGCTACACCTTC. Protein: CASSRAGQLMNYGYTF.

V usage is TRBV9 and J usage is TRBJ1-2; D is perhaps TRBD1 (5 bases). CDR3 length: 14 amino acids. Looked up from germline, CDR1 is SGDLS and CDR2 is YYNGEE. Trimming took 7 bases from V and 2 from J, leaving 15 bases between them. The CDR3 DNA is TGTGCCAGCCAACAAGGGGTCGCCAACTATGGCTACACCTTC. Protein: CASQQGVANYGYTF. The full variable domain, rest sourced from reference TRBV9 and TRBJ1-2, is DSGVTQTPKHLITATGQRVTLRCSPRSGDLSVYWYQQSLDQGLQFLIQYYNGEERAKGNILERFSAQQFPDLHSELNLSSLELGDSALYFCASQQGVANYGYTFGSGTRLTVV.

This clonotype was seen only once. This chain joins TRBV7-3 and TRBJ2-4; 12 nucleotides match TRBD1. V was clipped by 2 bases and J by 8 bases; unmatched bases: 7. This CDR3 has 16 amino acids. Looked up from germline, CDR1 is SGHTA and CDR2 is FQGTGA. The CDR3 loop is CASSLRGTGGFDIQYF. CDR3 nucleotides: TGTGCCAGCAGCTTACGTGGGACAGGGGGCTTCGACATTCAGTACTTC.

This chain uses TRBV20-1 with TRBJ2-5; TRBD2 aligns across 7 bases. Per the germline V gene, CDR1 is DFQATT and CDR2 is SNEGSKA (reference sequence). The CDR3 totals 14 residues. J gave up 0 bases and V 5 bases, and 6 bases lay outside the gene matches. CDR3 nucleotide sequence: TGCAGTGCTGAAGGAGCGGGGAACCAAGAGACCCAGTACTTC. This translates into CSAEGAGNQETQYF.

This chain connects TRBV30 to TRBJ1-2, with D possibly matching TRBD1 (5 bases). V was clipped by 5 bases and J by 8 bases, with 21 bases between them. The CDR3 extends over 14 amino acids. Germline V CDR1 and CDR2: GTSNPN, SVGIG (reference sequence). The CDR3 spells CAWAGAPHSEGYTF. In DNA, the CDR3 is TGTGCCTGGGCCGGGGCCCCACATTCGGAGGGCTACACCTTC.

The V and J genes are TRBV5-1 and TRBJ2-7; possibly TRBD2 for D (6 bases). Germline assignment: CDR1 SGHRS and CDR2 YFSETQ. V shed 5 bases and J shed 6 bases, with 15 bases lying between them. CDR3 length: 13 amino acids. The CDR3 sequence: CASRDVGGGEQYF. CDR3 nucleotide sequence: TGCGCCAGCAGGGACGTCGGGGGTGGCGAGCAGTACTTC.

The V gene is TRBV20-1, the J gene TRBJ1-1, with 8 bases matching TRBD1. V gave up 5 bases and J gave up 1 base; unmatched junction bases: 6. The CDR3 totals 14 residues. Germline V gene sequence: CDR1 DFQATT, CDR2 SNEGSKA (reference sequence). CDR3 protein: CSARSGGANTEAFF. The CDR3 nucleotides read TGCAGTGCTCGGTCAGGGGGCGCGAACACTGAAGCTTTCTTT.

The chain recombines TRBV4-1 with TRBJ1-5; no clear D. Germline values: CDR1 MGHRA, CDR2 YSYEKL. V lost 0 bases, J lost 4 bases, and 13 bases lay in between. This CDR3 comprises 16 residues. CDR3 nucleotide sequence: TGCGCCAGCAGCCAAGACGGGCCAACCCCTAATCAGCCCCAGCATTTT. It encodes CASSQDGPTPNQPQHF.

The rearrangement uses TRBV20-1 and TRBJ1-1; D unclear. This CDR3 has 12 residues. Germline V gene data show CDR1 as DFQATT and CDR2 as SNEGSKA (reference sequence). The CDR3 DNA sequence: TGCAGCGCCGCCGGGGTCCCATTAATGGCTTTCTTT. Its translation: CSAAGVPLMAFF.

The V and J genes are TRBV7-9 and TRBJ2-1, with D perhaps TRBD2 (7 bases). Germline values: CDR1 SEHNR, CDR2 FQNEAQ (reference sequence). The CDR3 extends over 17 amino acids. V was cut by 5 bases and J by 7 bases, with 24 bases left in between. CDR3 loop: CASSHSPGGWRGNEQFF. The DNA of the CDR3 is TGTGCCAGCAGCCATTCCCCCGGGGGGTGGAGGGGGAATGAGCAGTTCTTC.

The chain recombines TRBV11-2 with TRBJ1-6; D gene unclear. V lost 5 bases and J lost 6, with 5 bases in between. Germline-derived CDR1 and CDR2 are SGHAT and FQNNGV. This CDR3 is 12 amino acids long. This CDR3 reads CASSEINSPLHF. CDR3 in DNA: TGTGCCAGCAGCGAAATTAATTCACCCCTCCACTTT.

J is TRBJ2-3 and V is TRBV5-1, with D perhaps matching TRBD1 or TRBD2 (5 bases each). Germline-derived CDR1 and CDR2 are SGHRS and YFSETQ. CDR3 size: 16 residues. Trimming shortened V by 4 bases and J by 2 bases, and 17 bases separated the two germline ends. The CDR3 loop reads CASSPGRDGVTDTQYF. As DNA, the CDR3 is TGCGCCAGCAGCCCCGGTCGGGACGGAGTCACAGATACGCAGTATTTT.

The rearrangement links TRBV30 to TRBJ1-2, with D possibly matching TRBD1 (5 bases). In germline, CDR1 is GTSNPN, CDR2 SVGIG (reference sequence). The CDR3 consists of 14 residues. Trimming removed 4 bases at V and 4 bases at J, with 16 bases between. The CDR3: CAWTAAGNPYGYTF. The DNA of the CDR3 is TGTGCCTGGACCGCGGCAGGGAACCCCTATGGCTACACCTTC. Full variable domain (outside the CDR3, taken from reference TRBV30 and TRBJ1-2): SQTIHQWPATLVQPVGSPLSLECTVEGTSNPNLYWYRQAAGRGLQLLFYSVGIGQISSEVPQNLSASRPQDRQFILSSKKLLLSDSGFYLCAWTAAGNPYGYTFGSGTRLTVV.

V usage is TRBV29-1 and J usage is TRBJ2-3; D is undetermined. The CDR3 is 12 residues long. CDR1 is SQVTM, CDR2 ANQGSEA, per germline. The V end lost 2 bases, the J end lost 4 bases, and 7 bases lay between the germline ends. The chain's CDR3 is CSVELGADTQYF. The CDR3 nucleotides read TGCAGCGTTGAATTAGGAGCAGATACGCAGTATTTT.

The chain carries TRBV20-1 and TRBJ2-5, with 10 bases identical to TRBD1. Germline lookup yields CDR1 DFQATT and CDR2 SNEGSKA (reference sequence). CDR3 length: 15 residues. Trimming at V came to 5 bases and at J to 4 bases, leaving 10 bases not matched to a gene. CDR3 in DNA: TGCAGTGCTCCCCCGCGGGACAGGGGTATAGAGACCCAGTACTTC. Residues: CSAPPRDRGIETQYF.

This clonotype was seen just once. The rearrangement joins TRBV2 to TRBJ1-1; no clear D gene. The CDR3 spans 14 residues. Germline V gives CDR1 SNHLY, CDR2 FYNNEI. Trimming cost V 6 bases and J 0 bases, with 11 bases left between them. The CDR3 spells CASSYSGMNTEAFF. Written as DNA, the CDR3 is TGTGCCAGCAGCTATTCTGGAATGAACACTGAAGCTTTCTTT.

The rearrangement joins TRBV5-1 to TRBJ2-1; 10 positions match TRBD1. After removal of 4 bases from V and 4 bases from J, the junction contained 11 bases not matched to a gene. Germline CDR1 is SGHRS and CDR2 is YFSETQ. The CDR3 is 17 amino acids. CDR3 residues: CASSKNGQGGRYNEQFF. The DNA of the CDR3 is TGCGCCAGCAGCAAGAATGGACAGGGGGGAAGATACAATGAGCAGTTCTTC.

The V call is TRBV28, the J call TRBJ1-2; D remains unclear. The CDR3 runs to 12 residues. Germline loops: CDR1 MDHEN, CDR2 SYDVKM. V lost 3 bases and J lost 7, with 9 bases in between. The CDR3 DNA is TGTGCCAGCAGTTTGGGGAGTCTTGGCTACACCTTC. Protein: CASSLGSLGYTF.

This chain connects TRBV10-3 to TRBJ2-1, with D possibly being TRBD1 or TRBD2 (5 bases each). The germline gives CDR1 ENHRY, CDR2 SYGVKD. Trimming pared 3 bases from V and 1 base from J, leaving 10 bases between. The CDR3 consists of 15 residues. The CDR3 protein is CAISEEGRSYNEQFF. DNA for the CDR3: TGTGCCATCAGTGAAGAGGGGCGATCCTACAATGAGCAGTTCTTC.

The rearrangement links TRBV3-1 to TRBJ1-2, with D unclear. CDR1 and CDR2 from the germline V gene are LGHDT and YNNKEL (reference sequence). V was cut by 0 bases and J by 8 bases, with 10 bases left in between. The CDR3 consists of 13 residues. The CDR3 bases are TGTGCCAGCAGCCAAGAGGAGAGTCGAGGCTACACCTTC. This gives the protein CASSQEESRGYTF.

The V call is TRBV20-1, the J call TRBJ2-5; D unclear. From germline, CDR1 is DFQATT and CDR2 SNEGSKA (reference sequence). The length of the CDR3 is 14 residues. The V and J ends lost 2 bases and 5 bases respectively, with 15 bases between them. CDR3 sequence (DNA): TGCAGTGCTAGACTAGACGTCCCTGGGGAGACCCAGTACTTC. Amino acids: CSARLDVPGETQYF.

This clonotype was observed a single time. The chain joins TRBV29-1 to TRBJ1-1; the match to TRBD1 covers 8 bases. Looked up from germline, CDR1 is SQVTM and CDR2 is ANQGSEA. CDR3 length: 16 amino acids. V lost 7 bases and J lost 3; bases outside the gene matches: 16. The CDR3 nucleotides read TGCAGCGCCGAACGAAGACAGGGGCCTGATGACACTGAAGCTTTCTTT. Protein product: CSAERRQGPDDTEAFF.

The chain joins TRBV3-1 to TRBJ1-6; unclear D gene. Germline-derived CDR1 and CDR2 are LGHDT and YNNKEL (reference sequence). Trimming removed 3 bases from V and 3 bases from J, with 12 bases in between. The CDR3 is 16 residues long. The CDR3 region is CASSHTEGGYNSPLHF. The CDR3 DNA follows: TGTGCCAGCAGCCATACGGAGGGCGGCTATAATTCACCCCTCCACTTT.

The chain is built from TRBV5-4 and TRBJ2-3; no reliable D call. The V gene lost 4 bases and the J gene lost 2 bases, with 8 bases spanning the gap. The CDR3 consists of 13 residues. Germline CDR1 reads SGHNT; CDR2 reads YYREEE (reference sequence). CDR3 region: CASSMDPTDTQYF. The CDR3 region has the DNA TGTGCCAGCAGCATGGACCCCACAGATACGCAGTATTTT.